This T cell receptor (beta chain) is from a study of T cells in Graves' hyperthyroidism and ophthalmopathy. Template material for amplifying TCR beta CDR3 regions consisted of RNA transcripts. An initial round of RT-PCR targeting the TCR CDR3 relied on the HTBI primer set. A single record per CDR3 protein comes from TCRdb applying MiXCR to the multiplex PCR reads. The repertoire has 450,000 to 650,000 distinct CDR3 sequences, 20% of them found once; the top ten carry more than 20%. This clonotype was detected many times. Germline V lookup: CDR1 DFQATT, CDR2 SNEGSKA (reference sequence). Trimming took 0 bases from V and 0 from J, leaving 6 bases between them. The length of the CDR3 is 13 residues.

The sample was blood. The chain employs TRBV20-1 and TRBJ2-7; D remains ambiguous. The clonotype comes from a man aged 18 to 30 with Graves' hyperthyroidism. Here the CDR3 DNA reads TGCAGTGCTAGAGACAAGATCTCCTACGAGCAGTACTTC. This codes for CSARDKISYEQYF.